This T cell receptor beta chain was identified during a study of regulatory T cells in long-lasting Graves disease. This CDR3 contains 15 residues. Germline V gene data show CDR1 as MDHEN and CDR2 as SYDVKM. V was clipped by 3 bases and J by 5 bases, with 17 bases between them. Sample time point: newly diagnosed GD, antithyroid drugs for less than 3 months. The authors made the TCR library using RNA they extracted from PBMCs. It was by American Thyroid Association guidelines that Graves' disease was diagnosed. Sequencing libraries for TCR beta were prepared with iRepertoire HTBI primers and Arm-PCR of CDR3 regions. TCRdb fed the multiplex PCR reads into MiXCR, producing one record per CDR3 protein. In the table there are over 500,000 distinct CDR3 sequences, roughly 15% of which are singletons. These same data were also listed under a study on T cells in Graves' hyperthyroidism and ophthalmopathy.

The chain joins TRBV28 to TRBJ2-7; D may be TRBD1 (6 bases). This specimen consisted of peripheral blood mononuclear cells (PBMCs), obtained at new diagnosis, from a patient treated with antithyroid drugs. This sequence originates from a woman in her thirties with Graves disease. CDR3 loop: CASSFPHRVGDEQYF. The CDR3 DNA reads TGTGCCAGCAGTTTTCCCCACAGGGTGGGGGACGAGCAGTACTTC.